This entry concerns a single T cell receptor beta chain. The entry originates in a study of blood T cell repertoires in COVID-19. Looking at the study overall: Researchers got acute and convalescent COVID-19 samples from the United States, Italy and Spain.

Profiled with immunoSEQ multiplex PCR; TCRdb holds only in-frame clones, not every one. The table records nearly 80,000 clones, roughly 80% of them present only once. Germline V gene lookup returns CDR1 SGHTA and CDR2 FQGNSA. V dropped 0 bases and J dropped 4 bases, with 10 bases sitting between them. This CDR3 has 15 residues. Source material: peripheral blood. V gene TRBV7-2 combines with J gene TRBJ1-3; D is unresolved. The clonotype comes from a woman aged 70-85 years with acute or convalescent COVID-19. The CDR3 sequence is CASSLAEVVGNTIYF. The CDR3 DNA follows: TGTGCCAGCAGCTTAGCGGAGGTTGTCGGAAACACCATATATTTT.